This T cell receptor (beta chain) was recovered during a study of cytomegalovirus exposure and HLA in healthy donors. Study in general: The roughly 700 first-cohort repertoires shared a platform with the 120 or so validation repertoires, as reported in a later analysis. General study results and limits: Under in vitro conditions, a few CMV-associated chains were confirmed as specific for CMV antigens. Reports indicated that the classifier achieved high specificity and sensitivity in diagnosing cytomegalovirus status.

The donors were members of the validation cohort comprising some 120 subjects, separate from the roughly 670-subject first cohort. Note on this clone: The antigen is not known.

Only in-frame clones appear in the TCRdb table, and some are missing; sequencing was by immunoSEQ multiplex PCR. Here the sample spans approximately 200,000 clones, roughly 77% being singletons. The material sequenced was PBMCs. This clonotype was sampled from a woman in her twenties or thirties in good health and CMV-seronegative.

The CDR3 sequence is CASSGGLAGEELFF. For the CDR3, the DNA is TGCGCCAGCAGTGGCGGACTAGCGGGAGAGGAGCTGTTTTTT. V is TRBV10-1 and J is TRBJ2-2, with TRBD2 matching 13 bases. This CDR3 is 14 amino acids long. The V segment lost 4 bases and the J segment 10 bases; nucleotides outside the gene matches: 3. Germline V gene sequence: CDR1 WNHNN, CDR2 SYGVQD (reference sequence).